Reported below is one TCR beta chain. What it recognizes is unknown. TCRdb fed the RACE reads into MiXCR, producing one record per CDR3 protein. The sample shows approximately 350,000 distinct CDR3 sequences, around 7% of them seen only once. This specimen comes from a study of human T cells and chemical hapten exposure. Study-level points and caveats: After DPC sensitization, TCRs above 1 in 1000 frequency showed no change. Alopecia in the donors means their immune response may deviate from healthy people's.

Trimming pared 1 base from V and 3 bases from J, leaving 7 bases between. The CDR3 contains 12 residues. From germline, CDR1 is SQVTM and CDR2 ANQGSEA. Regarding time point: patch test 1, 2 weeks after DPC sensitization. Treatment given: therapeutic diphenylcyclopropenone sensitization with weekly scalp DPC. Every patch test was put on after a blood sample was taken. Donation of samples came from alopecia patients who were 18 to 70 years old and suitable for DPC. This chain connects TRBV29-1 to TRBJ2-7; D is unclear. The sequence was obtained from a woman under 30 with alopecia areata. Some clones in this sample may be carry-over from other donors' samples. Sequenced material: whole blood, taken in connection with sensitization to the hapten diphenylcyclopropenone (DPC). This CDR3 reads CSVEGTDYEQYF. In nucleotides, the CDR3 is TGCAGCGTTGAAGGGACGGACTACGAGCAGTACTTC.